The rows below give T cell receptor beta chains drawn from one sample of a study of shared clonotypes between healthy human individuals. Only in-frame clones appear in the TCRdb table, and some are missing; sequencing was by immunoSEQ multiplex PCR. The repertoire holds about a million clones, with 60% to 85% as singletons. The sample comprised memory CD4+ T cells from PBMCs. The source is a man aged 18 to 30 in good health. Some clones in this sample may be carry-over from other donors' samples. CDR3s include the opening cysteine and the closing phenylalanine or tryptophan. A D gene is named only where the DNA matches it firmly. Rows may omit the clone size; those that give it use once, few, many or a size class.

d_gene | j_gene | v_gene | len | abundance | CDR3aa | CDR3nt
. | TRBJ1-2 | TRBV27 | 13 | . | CASSFRGSYGYTF | TGTGCCAGCAGTTTCCGAGGCTCCTATGGCTACACCTTC
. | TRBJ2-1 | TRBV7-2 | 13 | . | CASSLLAFSEQFF | TGTGCCAGCAGCTTATTGGCCTTCAGTGAGCAGTTCTTC
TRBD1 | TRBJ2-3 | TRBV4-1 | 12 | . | CASSRGPYTQYF | TGCGCCAGCAGCAGGGGGCCCTATACGCAGTATTTT
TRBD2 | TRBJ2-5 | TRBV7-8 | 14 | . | CASSHGRAGETQYF | TGTGCCAGCAGCCACGGGAGGGCGGGTGAGACCCAGTACTTC
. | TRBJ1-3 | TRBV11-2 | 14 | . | CASSLTGSGNTIYF | TGTGCCAGCAGCTTGACGGGCTCTGGAAACACCATATATTTT
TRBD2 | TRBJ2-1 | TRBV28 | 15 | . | CASTERGGRLLEQFF | TGTGCCAGCACCGAACGGGGCGGGAGACTCCTTGAGCAGTTCTTC
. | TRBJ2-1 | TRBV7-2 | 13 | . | CASSEGWGLGQFF | TGTGCCAGCAGCGAAGGTTGGGGGTTAGGGCAGTTCTTC
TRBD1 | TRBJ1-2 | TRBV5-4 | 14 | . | CASSLGQGSRGYTF | TGTGCCAGCAGCTTGGGACAGGGGTCGAGAGGCTACACCTTC
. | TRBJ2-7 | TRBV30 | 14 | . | CAWSVLSRTYEQYF | TGTGCCTGGAGTGTACTTAGTCGGACCTACGAGCAGTACTTC
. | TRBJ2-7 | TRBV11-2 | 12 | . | CASSLVRDEQYF | TGTGCCAGCAGCTTAGTTAGGGACGAGCAGTACTTC
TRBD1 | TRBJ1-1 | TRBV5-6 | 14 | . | CASSLGTGRGNAFF | TGTGCCAGCAGCTTGGGGACAGGGAGAGGAAACGCTTTCTTT
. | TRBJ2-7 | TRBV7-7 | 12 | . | CASSLDSGEQYF | TGTGCCAGCAGCTTAGACTCCGGCGAGCAGTACTTC
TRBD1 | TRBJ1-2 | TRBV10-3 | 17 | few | CAIRAGTGEADNYGYTF | TGTGCCATCAGGGCTGGGACAGGGGAGGCGGATAACTATGGCTACACCTTC
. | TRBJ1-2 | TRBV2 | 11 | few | CASMAGFGYTF | TGTGCCAGCATGGCAGGGTTCGGCTACACCTTC
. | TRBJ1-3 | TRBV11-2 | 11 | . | CASTSGNTIYF | TGTGCCAGCACCTCGGGGAACACCATATATTTT
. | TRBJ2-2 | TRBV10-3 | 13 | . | CATSGTQTGELFF | TGTGCCACCTCCGGGACTCAAACCGGGGAGCTGTTTTTT
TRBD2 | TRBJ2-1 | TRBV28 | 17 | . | CASSPPGLAGPYNEQFF | TGTGCCAGCAGTCCCCCGGGACTAGCGGGCCCGTACAATGAGCAGTTCTTC
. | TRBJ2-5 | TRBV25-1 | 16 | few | CASSEYLGGGQETQYF | TGTGCCAGCAGTGAATATTTGGGAGGAGGACAAGAGACCCAGTACTTC
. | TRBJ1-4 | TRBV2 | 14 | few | CASSEFRAGEKLFF | TGTGCCAGCAGTGAATTCAGGGCCGGGGAAAAACTGTTTTTT
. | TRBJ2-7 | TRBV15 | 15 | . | CATSREGSSSYEQYF | TGTGCCACCAGCAGAGAGGGGAGTTCCTCCTACGAGCAGTACTTC
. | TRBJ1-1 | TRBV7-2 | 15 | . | CASSPSWGGMTEAFF | TGTGCCAGCAGCCCATCCTGGGGGGGAATGACTGAAGCTTTCTTT
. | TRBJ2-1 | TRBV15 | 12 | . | CATSRGGLAQFF | TGTGCCACCAGCAGAGGAGGGCTCGCGCAGTTCTTC
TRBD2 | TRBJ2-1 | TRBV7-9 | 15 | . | CASSPGLADYNEQFF | TGTGCCAGCAGCCCGGGACTAGCCGATTACAATGAGCAGTTCTTC
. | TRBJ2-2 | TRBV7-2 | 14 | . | CASSFDRYTGELFF | TGTGCCAGCAGCTTTGACAGATACACCGGGGAGCTGTTTTTT
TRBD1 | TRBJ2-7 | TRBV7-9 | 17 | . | CASSPTGFDRATYEQYF | TGTGCCAGCAGCCCGACCGGATTCGACAGGGCGACCTACGAGCAGTACTTC
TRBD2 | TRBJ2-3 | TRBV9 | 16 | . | CASSNSAGGGTDTQYF | TGTGCCAGCAGCAATTCAGCGGGAGGTGGGACAGATACGCAGTATTTT
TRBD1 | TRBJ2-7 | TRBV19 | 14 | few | CASSITGGSYEQYF | TGTGCCAGTAGTATTACAGGGGGCTCCTACGAGCAGTACTTC
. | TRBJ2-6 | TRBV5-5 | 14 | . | CASSRTGGANVLTF | TGTGCCAGCAGCCGTACGGGAGGGGCCAACGTCCTGACTTTC
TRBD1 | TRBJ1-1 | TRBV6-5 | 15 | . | CASNQQGGKSTEAFF | TGTGCCAGCAATCAACAGGGGGGGAAGAGCACTGAAGCTTTCTTT
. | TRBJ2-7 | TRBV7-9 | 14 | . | CASSLSVTRVEQYF | TGTGCCAGCAGCTTATCTGTGACCAGGGTCGAGCAGTACTTC
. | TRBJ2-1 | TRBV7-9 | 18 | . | CASSLRLARTNIYNEQFF | TGTGCCAGCAGCTTACGGCTAGCGCGCACTAATATTTACAATGAGCAGTTCTTC
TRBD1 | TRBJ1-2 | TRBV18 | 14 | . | CASSPRTGDYGYTF | TGTGCCAGCTCACCCCGGACAGGGGACTATGGCTACACCTTC
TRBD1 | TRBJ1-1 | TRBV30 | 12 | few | CAWMDREDEAFF | TGTGCCTGGATGGACAGGGAAGATGAAGCTTTCTTT
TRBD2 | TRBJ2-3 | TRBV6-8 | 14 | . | CASTGLAGTDTQYF | TGTGCCAGCACTGGACTAGCGGGCACAGATACGCAGTATTTT
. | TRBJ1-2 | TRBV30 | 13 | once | CAWSVRGGAGYTF | TGTGCCTGGAGTGTACGGGGAGGGGCTGGCTACACCTTC
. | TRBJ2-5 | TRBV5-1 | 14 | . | CASSFGEYQETQYF | TGCGCCAGCAGCTTCGGAGAGTACCAAGAGACCCAGTACTTC
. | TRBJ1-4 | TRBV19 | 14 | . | CASSLTGTLSKLFF | TGTGCCAGTAGTCTTACCGGGACCCTGTCAAAACTGTTTTTT
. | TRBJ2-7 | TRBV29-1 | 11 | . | CSVEGAYEQYF | TGCAGCGTGGAGGGGGCCTACGAGCAGTACTTC
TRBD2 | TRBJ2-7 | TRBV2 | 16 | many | CASSPLSGRGTGEQYF | TGTGCCAGCAGTCCCCTCAGCGGGAGGGGGACTGGGGAGCAGTACTTC
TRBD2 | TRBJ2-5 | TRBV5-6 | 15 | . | CASSEYLAGAETQYF | TGTGCCAGCAGCGAATACCTAGCGGGAGCAGAGACCCAGTACTTC
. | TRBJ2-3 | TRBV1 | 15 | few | CTSSRTSGSADTQYF | TGCACCAGCAGCCGGACTAGCGGGAGCGCAGATACGCAGTATTTT
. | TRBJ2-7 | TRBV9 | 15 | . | CASSVGDTGSYEQYF | TGTGCCAGCAGCGTAGGGGACACGGGTTCCTACGAGCAGTACTTC
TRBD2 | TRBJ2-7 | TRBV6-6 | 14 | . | CASSLAGETYEQYF | TGTGCCAGCAGCCTAGCGGGGGAAACCTACGAGCAGTACTTC
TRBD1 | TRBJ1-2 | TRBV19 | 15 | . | CASSIGPTGNYGYTF | TGTGCCAGTAGTATAGGGCCGACAGGGAACTATGGCTACACCTTC
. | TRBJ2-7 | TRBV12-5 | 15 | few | CASGLVRLGSYEQYF | TGTGCTAGTGGTTTGGTACGACTTGGCTCCTACGAGCAGTACTTC
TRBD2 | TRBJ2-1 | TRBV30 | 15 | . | CAWGTSGSPRDEQFF | TGTGCCTGGGGTACTAGCGGGAGTCCTAGAGATGAGCAGTTCTTC
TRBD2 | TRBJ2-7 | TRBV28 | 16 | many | CASTQMRGTFSYEQYF | TGTGCCAGCACCCAGATGCGGGGGACTTTCTCCTACGAGCAGTACTTC
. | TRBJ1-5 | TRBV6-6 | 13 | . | CASSPRSNGPQHF | TGTGCCAGCAGCCCGCGCAGTAATGGTCCCCAGCATTTT
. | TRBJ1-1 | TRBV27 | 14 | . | CASSLAGTNTEAFF | TGTGCCAGCAGTTTGGCAGGGACGAACACTGAAGCTTTCTTT
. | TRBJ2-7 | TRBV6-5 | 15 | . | CASSLGGRNAYEQYF | TGTGCCAGCTCTCTTGGCGGGCGTAACGCCTACGAGCAGTACTTC
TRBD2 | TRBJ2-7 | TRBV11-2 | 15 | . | CASSPRASGTYEQYF | TGTGCCAGCAGCCCCCGGGCTAGCGGAACCTACGAGCAGTACTTC
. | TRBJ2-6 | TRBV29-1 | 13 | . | CSVEGLGANVLTF | TGCAGCGTTGAGGGGCTCGGGGCCAACGTCCTGACTTTC
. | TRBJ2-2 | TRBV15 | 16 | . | CATKTGGYEHTGELFF | TGTGCCACCAAGACTGGGGGATACGAACACACCGGGGAGCTGTTTTTT
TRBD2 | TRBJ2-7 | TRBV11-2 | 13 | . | CASSSSRGGEQYF | TGTGCCAGCAGCTCGTCTAGGGGAGGGGAGCAGTACTTC
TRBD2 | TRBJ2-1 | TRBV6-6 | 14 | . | CAISRLAVHNEQFF | TGTGCCATCTCTAGACTAGCGGTACACAATGAGCAGTTCTTC
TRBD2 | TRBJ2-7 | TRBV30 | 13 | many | CAWSGAGWAEQYF | TGTGCCTGGAGTGGAGCGGGATGGGCCGAGCAGTACTTC
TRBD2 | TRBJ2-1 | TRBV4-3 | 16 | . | CASSQEGLAGGEEQFF | TGCGCCAGCAGCCAAGAGGGTCTAGCGGGAGGGGAAGAGCAGTTCTTC
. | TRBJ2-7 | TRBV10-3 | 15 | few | CAISRDPDGSPSQYF | TGTGCCATCAGTCGGGATCCGGATGGGAGTCCCTCGCAGTACTTC
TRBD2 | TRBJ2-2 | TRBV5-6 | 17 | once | CAGSFSDLRESAGELFF | TGTGCCGGCAGCTTCTCAGATTTGCGGGAGTCGGCCGGGGAGCTGTTTTTT